Described below is a single TCR beta chain sequence and its context. The antigen is not known. Germline CDR1 and CDR2: SEHNR and FQNEAQ (reference sequence). Trimming removed 6 bases from V and 6 bases from J; junction bases left unmatched: 10. The CDR3 is 15 residues long. This sample was included in a study of T cell responses to AZD1222 COVID-19 vaccine. General observations from the study: Repertoires were sampled only after the peak T cell response.

Assay: immunoSEQ multiplex PCR; the TCRdb copy retains only in-frame clones and omits some. The profile shows tens of thousands of clones, about 93% of them singletons. Here the sequenced sample was peripheral blood, taken 28 days after the second AZD1222 dose. The chain has TRBV7-9 and TRBJ2-3; 9 nucleotides match TRBD2. The receptor was isolated from an adult who received the AZD1222 COVID-19 vaccine. CDR3 sequence: CASRRKLGTSDTQYF. CDR3 sequence (DNA): TGTGCCAGCAGGCGCAAACTCGGGACTAGCGATACGCAGTATTTT.